Below are 16 T cell receptor beta chains sequenced from a single sample in a study of esophageal squamous cell carcinoma under preoperative chemotherapy (dated by TCRdb to the late 2010s). This specimen's time point label, per the study, means: after preoperative PTX-NDP chemotherapy. Libraries were constructed by PCR. TCRdb shows the sequencer as HiSeq X Ten. TCRdb applied fastp at Q25 and MiXCR to the public reads, then kept only in-frame beta chains. Each entry merges the rows of one CDR3 protein and shows their most common DNA and genes. The sample table lists about 9,300 distinct CDR3 sequences, about 48% of them with a count of one. The top ten constitute about 14% of the sample. Sampling was carried out from a patient given preoperative chemotherapy. These receptors originate from a human donor with esophageal squamous cell carcinoma. The donor label of this sample is uncertain.

This chain joins TRBV7-2 and TRBJ2-1; D is ambiguous. The DNA end lines up better with TRBJ2-2; the J call may be wrong. Germline CDR1 and CDR2: SGHTA and FQGNSA. The length of the CDR3 is 14 residues. The CDR3: CASSPWTNGGELFF. CDR3 in DNA: TGTGCCAGCAGCCCCTGGACGAACGGGGGGGAGCTGTTTTTT.

With respect to this clonotype: A junction end diverges from the germline sequence, so it may reflect a read error. The DNA for the CDR3 is TGTGCCAGCAGTTCTAGCGGGCGCGGTGGTGAGCAGTTATTC. As protein: CASSSSGRGGEQLF. The chain couples TRBV6-5 to TRBJ2-1; 8 bases are a match to TRBD2. The V gene's germline CDR1 is MNHEY and CDR2 SVGAGI. The CDR3 has 14 amino acids.

In DNA, the CDR3 is TGCAGTGCTAGAGATTTTGAAGGGGGAGGAGATACGCAGTATTTT. Its protein product is CSARDFEGGGDTQYF. The chain has TRBV20-1 and TRBJ2-3; D may correspond to TRBD1 or TRBD2 (6 bases each). The CDR3 covers 15 residues. The germline V gene has CDR1 DFQATT and CDR2 SNEGSKA (reference sequence). The V end was cut by 0 bases, the J end by 5 bases, with 15 bases between.

Comments on this clonotype: The final CDR3 position lacks the conserved phenylalanine or tryptophan, pointing to a likely read error. The chain joins TRBV12-3 or TRBV12-4 to TRBJ2-1, with D perhaps TRBD2 (5 bases). The CDR3 totals 13 residues. V lost 3 bases, J lost 10 bases, and 13 bases lay in between. In DNA form, the CDR3 reads TGTGCCAGCAGTTTCGAGCAGGCGGGCGAGCAGTTCTTA. Translation gives CASSFEQAGEQFL.

This clonotype was detected ten times or more. The genes are TRBV11-2 and TRBJ2-1; 10 bases map to TRBD1. Germline CDR1 reads SGHAT; CDR2 reads FQNNGV. The CDR3 has 17 residues. The trim removed 1 base at V and 5 bases at J, leaving 8 bases unmatched. The CDR3 protein is CASSLGLRDRGHNEQFF. The CDR3 DNA is TGTGCCAGCAGCTTAGGGTTGCGGGACAGGGGTCACAATGAGCAGTTCTTC.

For this clonotype: One end of the junction varies from germline; a read error may be responsible. This chain connects TRBV27 to TRBJ2-6; D might be TRBD1 or TRBD2, each matching 6 bases. Germline-derived CDR1 and CDR2 are MNHEY and SMNVEV (reference sequence). This CDR3 has 15 amino acids. CDR3 protein: CASGGAGSGANVQSF. DNA for the CDR3: TGTGCCAGCGGGGGTGCAGGTTCGGGGGCCAACGTCCAGTCCTTC.

This clonotype is labeled large. This CDR3 is CASSSGTENEQYF. The CDR3 DNA follows: TGTGCCAGCAGTTCTGGGACAGAAAATGAGCAGTACTTC. The J gene is TRBJ2-5, the V gene TRBV6-6; 7 nucleotides line up with TRBD1. This CDR3 comprises 13 residues. Germline-derived CDR1 and CDR2 are MNHNY and SVGAGI (reference sequence). V lost 4 bases, J lost 11 bases, and 10 bases stayed unmatched.

In its sample, this clonotype was seen many times. This chain joins TRBV6-5 and TRBJ2-7; no definite D call. The CDR3 is 15 amino acids. The germline gives CDR1 MNHEY, CDR2 SVGAGI. Trimming stripped 4 bases from V and 5 bases from J, with 18 bases between. The CDR3 region is CASSSPGLQIHEQYF. In nucleotides, the CDR3 is TGTGCCAGCAGTTCACCGGGCCTCCAAATCCACGAGCAGTACTTC.

Concerning this clonotype itself: One end of the junction varies from germline; a read error may be responsible. This chain connects TRBV6-2 or TRBV6-3 to TRBJ2-4; 7 bases line up with TRBD2. The CDR3 spans 15 residues. Germline V gives CDR1 MNHEY, CDR2 SVGEGT. CDR3 in DNA: TGTGCCAGCAGGGCGGGGGTGGGAGCCAAAAACATGCAGTATTTC. This codes for CASRAGVGAKNMQYF.

This clonotype was counted many times. The junction does not match germline at one end; this may be a read error. The chain couples TRBV11-3 to TRBJ2-1, with TRBD1 identical over 9 bases. Germline V gene data show CDR1 as SGHNT and CDR2 as YENEEA. This CDR3 is built from 12 residues. In nucleotides, the CDR3 is TGTGCCAGCAGCTTAGATAGGGACAGGGTTCTCTTC. Its protein product is CASSLDRDRVLF.

The sample holds one count of this clonotype. The rearrangement joins TRBV6-1 to TRBJ2-3; 8 nucleotides align to TRBD2. The CDR3 sequence is 16 residues long. Germline V CDR1 and CDR2: MNHNS, SASEGT. V gave up 2 bases and J gave up 2 bases; unmatched junction bases: 6. CDR3 sequence: CASSEWVSGITDTQYF. The DNA for the CDR3 is TGTGCCAGCAGTGAATGGGTTAGCGGGATCACAGATACGCAGTATTTT.

This clonotype was seen repeatedly, ten times or more. The chain uses TRBV12-5 and TRBJ1-4, with a tentative D call TRBD1 (5 bases). CDR1 is LGHNT and CDR2 is FRNRAP in the germline V gene. V was shortened by 3 bases and J by 3 bases, with 23 bases between the two germline ends. This CDR3 has 19 residues. CDR3 region: CASGFVALTSRGPNEKLFF. As DNA, the CDR3 is TGTGCTAGTGGTTTCGTGGCACTTACTTCGAGGGGACCTAATGAAAAACTGTTTTTT.

In this sample, this clonotype turned up once. The CDR3 DNA sequence: TGTGCCAGCAGTGAACTAGCGGGATCCTACAATGAGCAGTTCTTC. Its protein product is CASSELAGSYNEQFF. The chain has TRBV6-1 and TRBJ2-1; 9 bases align to TRBD2. Per germline, CDR1 MNHNS and CDR2 SASEGT. The CDR3 is made up of 15 amino acids. The V and J ends lost 2 bases and 1 base, in that order; junction bases with no gene match: 0.

The chain combines TRBV7-2 with TRBJ2-1, with D hard to call. The CDR3 spans 14 residues. V lost 2 bases and J lost 9, with 14 bases in between. The germline V gene encodes CDR1 SGHTA and CDR2 FQGNSA. Written as DNA, the CDR3 is TGTGCCAGCAGCTTATGGGCGATATCCCCTGAGCAGTTCTTC. Translated, it gives CASSLWAISPEQFF. The full variable domain, in which reference TRBV7-2 and TRBJ2-1 provide the parts outside the CDR3, is GAGVSQSPSNKVTEKGKDVELRCDPISGHTALYWYRQSLGQGLEFLIYFQGNSAPDKSGLPSDRFSAERTGGSVSTLTIQRTQQEDSAVYLCASSLWAISPEQFFGPGTRLTVL.

This chain uses TRBV7-2 with TRBJ2-4; 10 bases agree with TRBD2. V lost 0 bases and J lost 13; bases outside the gene matches: 6. CDR1 and CDR2 (germline): SGHTA, FQGNSA. The CDR3 contains 14 residues. DNA for the CDR3: TGTGCCAGCAGCTTAGCGGACCCGACTAGCGGGCAGTACTTC. Amino acid sequence: CASSLADPTSGQYF.

This clonotype was found once. This CDR3 is CASSPPSRTTPYEQYF. In nucleotides, the CDR3 is TGTGCCAGCAGCCCCCCGTCCCGGACGACCCCCTACGAGCAGTACTTC. V usage is TRBV14 and J usage is TRBJ2-1, with D unclear. The J call may be mistaken, given a closer DNA end match to TRBJ2-7. CDR3 length: 16 amino acids. Germline CDR1 and CDR2: SGHDN and FVKESK.